This TCR beta chain was documented in a study of blood T cells in healthy people across ages. Through a sample-barcoded 5' primer and a J-beta primer mix, a second PCR was run for about 6 to 11 cycles. Researchers report that a template-switch adaptor with 12 random nucleotides tagged each cDNA molecule. TCRdb re-called the 5' RACE reads with MiXCR, one entry per CDR3 protein. The sample has some 790,000 distinct CDR3 sequences, 25% to 35% seen once. General study results and limits: Donors of long life had a larger count of naive CD4+ cells and greater diversity than aged donors. The lack of PBMC sorting stopped any conclusive naive versus antigen-experienced comparison.

This clonotype was seen a few times. No antigen is known for it. The ends were cut back, 4 bases at V and 2 bases at J, with 12 bases in the middle. Germline V gene data show CDR1 as SGHKS and CDR2 as YYEKEE (reference sequence). The CDR3 runs to 14 residues. The source material was blood. The gene calls are TRBV5-5 and TRBJ1-2, with TRBD1 as a possible D gene (6 bases). The receptor was isolated from an elderly woman in good health. As DNA, the CDR3 is TGTGCCAGCAGCGTGACAGGTCAGAACTATGGCTACACCTTC. Its translation is CASSVTGQNYGYTF.